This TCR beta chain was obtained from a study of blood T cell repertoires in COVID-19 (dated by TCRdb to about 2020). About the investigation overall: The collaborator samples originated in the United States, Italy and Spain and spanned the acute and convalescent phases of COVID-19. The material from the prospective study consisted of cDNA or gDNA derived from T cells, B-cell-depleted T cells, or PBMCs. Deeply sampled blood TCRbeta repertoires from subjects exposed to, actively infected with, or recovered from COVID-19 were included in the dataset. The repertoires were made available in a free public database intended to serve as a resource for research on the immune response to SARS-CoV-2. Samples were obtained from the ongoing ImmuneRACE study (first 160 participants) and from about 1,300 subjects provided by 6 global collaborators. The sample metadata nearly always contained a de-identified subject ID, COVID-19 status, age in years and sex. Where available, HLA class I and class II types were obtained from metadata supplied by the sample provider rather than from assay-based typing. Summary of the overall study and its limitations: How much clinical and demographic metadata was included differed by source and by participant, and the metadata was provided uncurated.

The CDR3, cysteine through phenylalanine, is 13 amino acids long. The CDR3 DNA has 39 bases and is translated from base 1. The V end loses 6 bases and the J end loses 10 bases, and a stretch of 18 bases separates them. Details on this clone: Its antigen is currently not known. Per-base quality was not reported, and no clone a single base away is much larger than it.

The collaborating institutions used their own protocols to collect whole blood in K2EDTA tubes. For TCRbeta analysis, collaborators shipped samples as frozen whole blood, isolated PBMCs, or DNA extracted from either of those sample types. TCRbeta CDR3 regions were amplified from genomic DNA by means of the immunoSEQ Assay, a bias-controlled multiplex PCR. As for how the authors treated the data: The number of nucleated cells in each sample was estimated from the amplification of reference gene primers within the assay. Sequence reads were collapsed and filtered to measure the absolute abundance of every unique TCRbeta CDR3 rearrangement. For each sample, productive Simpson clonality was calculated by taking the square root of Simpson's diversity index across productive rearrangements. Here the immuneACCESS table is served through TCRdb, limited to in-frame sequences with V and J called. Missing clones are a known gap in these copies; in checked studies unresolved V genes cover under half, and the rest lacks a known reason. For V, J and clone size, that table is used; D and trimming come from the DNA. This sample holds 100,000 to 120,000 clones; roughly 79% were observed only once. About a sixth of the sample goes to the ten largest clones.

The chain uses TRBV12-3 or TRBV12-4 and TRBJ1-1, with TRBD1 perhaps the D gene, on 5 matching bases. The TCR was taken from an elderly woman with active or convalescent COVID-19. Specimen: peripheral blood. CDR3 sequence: CASSTGQGYRAFF. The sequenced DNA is TGTGCCAGCAGCACCGGCCAGGGTTATAGAGCTTTCTTT.